The clone carrying this TCR beta chain was seen ten or more times. This sample was included in a study of human T cells and chemical hapten exposure. TCRdb re-derived calls from the RACE reads in MiXCR, one entry per CDR3 protein. The table lists 89,000 or so distinct CDR3 sequences, 6.6% of them singletons. Sample time point: patch test 2, 6 weeks after DPC sensitization. The treatment here: therapeutic diphenylcyclopropenone sensitization with weekly scalp DPC. CDR3 length: 13 amino acids. V dropped 0 bases and J dropped 6 bases, with 7 bases sitting between them. In germline, CDR1 is KGHSH, CDR2 LQKENI.

This sequence was found in a woman under 40 with alopecia areata. Some clones in this sample may be carry-over from other donors' samples. The specimen comprised whole blood, sampled in connection with sensitization to the hapten diphenylcyclopropenone (DPC). The rearrangement uses TRBV18 and TRBJ2-3; tentatively, D is TRBD2 (5 bases). The CDR3: CASSPPAGDTQYF. CDR3 coding DNA: TGTGCCAGCTCACCACCGGCGGGTGATACGCAGTATTTT.